Listed below are T cell receptor beta chains from one sample, sequenced in a study of T cell repertoires in ileal Crohn's disease. The data were produced by immunoSEQ multiplex PCR, yet TCRdb's version contains in-frame clones alone and is incomplete. The sample lists fewer than 2,000 clones; 75% to 90% were seen once. The specimen sequenced was ileal tissue. These receptor sequences come from an adult with Crohn's disease. CDR3s include the opening cysteine and the closing phenylalanine or tryptophan. A D gene is named only where the DNA matches it firmly. The size field is filled for only some rows; it gives once, few, many or a size class.

v_call: TRBV11-3; j_call: TRBJ2-3; clone_size: NA; d_call: TRBD1; cdr3_aa: CASSLQTGGADTQYF; cdr3_nt: TGTGCCAGCAGCTTACAAACAGGGGGTGCAGATACGCAGTATTTT
v_call: TRBV28; j_call: TRBJ1-3; clone_size: few; d_call: NA; cdr3_aa: CASSLRIDSSSGNTIYF; cdr3_nt: TGTGCCAGCAGTTTAAGGATTGACAGTAGCTCTGGAAACACCATATATTTT
v_call: TRBV19; j_call: TRBJ2-7; clone_size: NA; d_call: NA; cdr3_aa: CASSISRAGDSYEQYF; cdr3_nt: TGTGCCAGTAGTATCAGTCGGGCAGGGGACTCCTACGAGCAGTACTTC
v_call: TRBV13; j_call: TRBJ1-1; clone_size: once; d_call: NA; cdr3_aa: CASSYWVRREVLEAFF; cdr3_nt: TGTGCCAGCAGCTATTGGGTCCGTAGGGAGGTCCTGGAAGCTTTCTTT
v_call: TRBV27; j_call: TRBJ2-1; clone_size: NA; d_call: NA; cdr3_aa: CASSPRLTKPRSHNEQFF; cdr3_nt: TGTGCCAGCAGTCCTCGACTCACAAAACCCCGGTCGCACAATGAGCAGTTCTTC
v_call: TRBV27; j_call: TRBJ2-2; clone_size: NA; d_call: TRBD1; cdr3_aa: CASSFKRGRKRNTGELLF; cdr3_nt: TGTGCCAGCAGTTTTAAAAGGGGGCGAAAGAGAAACACCGGGGAGCTGCTTTTT
v_call: TRBV5-6; j_call: TRBJ2-1; clone_size: NA; d_call: TRBD2; cdr3_aa: CASSLETSGGIYNEQFF; cdr3_nt: TGTGCCAGCAGCTTGGAAACTAGCGGGGGGATCTACAATGAGCAGTTCTTC
v_call: TRBV7-3; j_call: TRBJ1-1; clone_size: NA; d_call: NA; cdr3_aa: CASSSTAFTEAFF; cdr3_nt: TGTGCCAGCAGCTCGACAGCTTTCACTGAAGCTTTCTTT
v_call: TRBV7-9; j_call: TRBJ1-1; clone_size: NA; d_call: NA; cdr3_aa: CASSLTSTGNTEAFF; cdr3_nt: TGTGCCAGCAGCTTGACGTCAACAGGGAACACTGAAGCTTTCTTT
v_call: TRBV5-4; j_call: TRBJ1-2; clone_size: once; d_call: TRBD1; cdr3_aa: CASSYQGANYGYTF; cdr3_nt: TGTGCCAGCAGCTATCAGGGGGCGAACTATGGCTACACCTTC
v_call: TRBV5-4; j_call: TRBJ2-1; clone_size: NA; d_call: NA; cdr3_aa: CASSLERGGGNEQFF; cdr3_nt: TGTGCCAGCAGCTTGGAGAGGGGGGGCGGAAATGAGCAGTTCTTC
v_call: TRBV5-6; j_call: TRBJ1-1; clone_size: NA; d_call: NA; cdr3_aa: CASTAGGLAFF; cdr3_nt: TGTGCCAGCACGGCCGGAGGTTTAGCTTTCTTT
v_call: TRBV5-8; j_call: TRBJ1-5; clone_size: NA; d_call: NA; cdr3_aa: CASSLEGRARQPQHF; cdr3_nt: TGTGCCAGCAGCTTGGAAGGCAGGGCCAGGCAGCCCCAGCATTTT
v_call: TRBV18; j_call: TRBJ1-4; clone_size: NA; d_call: NA; cdr3_aa: CASSPGRDTYEKLFF; cdr3_nt: TGTGCCAGCTCACCCGGACGGGACACTTATGAAAAACTGTTTTTT
v_call: TRBV30; j_call: TRBJ2-1; clone_size: NA; d_call: NA; cdr3_aa: CALGEYNEQFF; cdr3_nt: TGTGCCTTAGGGGAATACAATGAGCAGTTCTTC
v_call: TRBV11-1; j_call: TRBJ2-1; clone_size: few; d_call: TRBD2; cdr3_aa: CASSLASGGHNEQFF; cdr3_nt: TGTGCCAGCAGCTTAGCGAGCGGGGGTCACAATGAGCAGTTCTTC
v_call: TRBV29-1; j_call: TRBJ1-1; clone_size: NA; d_call: NA; cdr3_aa: CSVGGGGNTEAFF; cdr3_nt: TGCAGCGTTGGAGGGGGGGGGAACACTGAAGCTTTCTTT
v_call: TRBV28; j_call: TRBJ2-5; clone_size: NA; d_call: TRBD2; cdr3_aa: CASSFGQSGGQETQYF; cdr3_nt: TGTGCCAGCAGTTTCGGGCAGAGCGGGGGCCAAGAGACCCAGTACTTC
v_call: TRBV19; j_call: TRBJ2-2; clone_size: NA; d_call: TRBD2; cdr3_aa: CASRGTSSTGELFF; cdr3_nt: TGTGCCAGTAGAGGGACTAGTTCTACCGGGGAGCTGTTTTTT
v_call: TRBV9; j_call: TRBJ2-2; clone_size: NA; d_call: NA; cdr3_aa: CASSVEAAAGELFF; cdr3_nt: TGTGCCAGCAGCGTAGAGGCGGCAGCCGGGGAGCTGTTTTTT
v_call: TRBV6-1; j_call: TRBJ1-6; clone_size: NA; d_call: TRBD1; cdr3_aa: CASRPGQGADSPLHF; cdr3_nt: TGTGCCAGCAGGCCGGGACAGGGTGCGGATTCACCCCTCCACTTT
v_call: TRBV7-3; j_call: TRBJ2-2; clone_size: few; d_call: TRBD2; cdr3_aa: CASAVSGSYTGELFF; cdr3_nt: TGTGCCAGCGCAGTTAGCGGGAGCTACACCGGGGAGCTGTTTTTT
v_call: TRBV30; j_call: TRBJ2-7; clone_size: NA; d_call: NA; cdr3_aa: CAWSFRGSYEQYF; cdr3_nt: TGTGCCTGGAGCTTTAGGGGTTCCTACGAGCAGTACTTC
v_call: TRBV18; j_call: TRBJ1-1; clone_size: NA; d_call: NA; cdr3_aa: CASSPNEGNTEAFF; cdr3_nt: TGTGCCAGCTCACCAAATGAGGGGAACACTGAAGCTTTCTTT
v_call: TRBV6-1; j_call: TRBJ2-3; clone_size: NA; d_call: TRBD2; cdr3_aa: CASTTTSGTDTQYF; cdr3_nt: TGTGCCAGCACCACGACTAGCGGCACAGATACGCAGTATTTT
v_call: TRBV30; j_call: TRBJ2-5; clone_size: NA; d_call: TRBD1; cdr3_aa: CAWSAGTGTLGTQYF; cdr3_nt: TGTGCCTGGAGTGCCGGGACAGGGACCCTAGGGACCCAGTACTTC
v_call: TRBV6-5; j_call: TRBJ2-7; clone_size: NA; d_call: TRBD2; cdr3_aa: CASSYSSGGPDEQYF; cdr3_nt: TGTGCCAGCAGTTACTCTAGCGGGGGGCCGGACGAGCAGTACTTC
v_call: TRBV9; j_call: TRBJ1-2; clone_size: NA; d_call: NA; cdr3_aa: CASSVAAGALGYTF; cdr3_nt: TGTGCCAGCAGCGTAGCGGCAGGGGCGCTTGGCTACACCTTC
v_call: TRBV11-1; j_call: TRBJ1-6; clone_size: NA; d_call: NA; cdr3_aa: CASSQDSGNSPLHF; cdr3_nt: TGTGCCAGCAGTCAGGACAGCGGTAATTCACCCCTCCACTTT
v_call: TRBV14; j_call: TRBJ1-3; clone_size: NA; d_call: NA; cdr3_aa: CASSQALSGNTIYF; cdr3_nt: TGTGCCAGCAGCCAAGCACTCTCTGGAAACACCATATATTTT
v_call: TRBV7-8; j_call: TRBJ2-5; clone_size: NA; d_call: TRBD2; cdr3_aa: CASSRTSGGPSQETQYF; cdr3_nt: TGTGCCAGCAGTAGAACTAGCGGGGGGCCTAGTCAAGAGACCCAGTACTTC
v_call: TRBV11-2; j_call: TRBJ2-6; clone_size: NA; d_call: NA; cdr3_aa: CASSLNTGANVLTF; cdr3_nt: TGTGCCAGCAGCCTTAACACAGGGGCCAACGTCCTGACTTTC
v_call: TRBV6-4; j_call: TRBJ2-7; clone_size: large; d_call: NA; cdr3_aa: CASSDPGYSEQYF; cdr3_nt: TGTGCCAGCAGTGACCCCGGTTATAGCGAGCAGTACTTC
v_call: TRBV6-5; j_call: TRBJ2-1; clone_size: NA; d_call: NA; cdr3_aa: CASSYRRPSSYNEQFF; cdr3_nt: TGTGCCAGCAGTTACCGGCGGCCGAGCTCCTACAATGAGCAGTTCTTC
v_call: TRBV5-1; j_call: TRBJ2-1; clone_size: NA; d_call: NA; cdr3_aa: CASSWAGYDNEQFF; cdr3_nt: TGCGCCAGCAGCTGGGCGGGATATGACAATGAGCAGTTCTTC
v_call: TRBV28; j_call: TRBJ2-3; clone_size: once; d_call: NA; cdr3_aa: CASSLRRRGPKDTQYF; cdr3_nt: TGTGCCAGCAGTTTACGGCGGCGGGGCCCAAAAGATACGCAGTATTTT
v_call: TRBV5-3; j_call: TRBJ1-3; clone_size: NA; d_call: NA; cdr3_aa: CARSFRQAGNTIYF; cdr3_nt: TGTGCCAGAAGCTTCCGACAGGCTGGAAACACCATATATTTT
v_call: TRBV28; j_call: TRBJ2-5; clone_size: NA; d_call: TRBD1; cdr3_aa: CASSPTTPGQGQETQYF; cdr3_nt: TGTGCCAGCAGTCCAACTACTCCGGGACAGGGACAAGAGACCCAGTACTTC
v_call: TRBV25-1; j_call: TRBJ1-3; clone_size: NA; d_call: NA; cdr3_aa: CASSTPGSGNTIYF; cdr3_nt: TGTGCCAGCAGTACCCCGGGCTCTGGAAACACCATATATTTT
v_call: TRBV4-1; j_call: TRBJ2-2; clone_size: NA; d_call: NA; cdr3_aa: CASSQERLFSGGELFF; cdr3_nt: TGCGCCAGCAGCCAAGAACGGCTATTCTCGGGCGGGGAGCTGTTTTTT
v_call: TRBV6-6; j_call: TRBJ1-5; clone_size: NA; d_call: TRBD1; cdr3_aa: CASSTGGGQPQHF; cdr3_nt: TGTGCCAGCAGTACAGGGGGTGGTCAGCCCCAGCATTTT
v_call: TRBV4-2; j_call: TRBJ2-7; clone_size: NA; d_call: NA; cdr3_aa: CASSQEGLTYEQYF; cdr3_nt: TGTGCCAGCAGCCAAGAAGGACTTACCTACGAGCAGTACTTC
v_call: TRBV25-1; j_call: TRBJ1-2; clone_size: NA; d_call: TRBD1; cdr3_aa: CASSAQGGGYTF; cdr3_nt: TGTGCCAGCAGTGCACAGGGGGGTGGCTACACCTTC
v_call: TRBV29-1; j_call: TRBJ2-1; clone_size: NA; d_call: NA; cdr3_aa: CSVETGSYNEQFF; cdr3_nt: TGCAGCGTTGAAACGGGGTCCTACAATGAGCAGTTCTTC
v_call: TRBV12-5; j_call: TRBJ1-5; clone_size: NA; d_call: TRBD1; cdr3_aa: CASGLVRWTGSSWHQPQHF; cdr3_nt: TGTGCTAGTGGTTTGGTACGTTGGACAGGGTCGTCGTGGCATCAGCCCCAGCATTTT
v_call: TRBV12-2; j_call: TRBJ1-4; clone_size: NA; d_call: NA; cdr3_aa: CASRSHPSIVNEKLFF; cdr3_nt: TGTGCAAGTCGCTCCCATCCCTCGATAGTGAATGAAAAACTGTTTTTT
v_call: TRBV2; j_call: TRBJ2-5; clone_size: NA; d_call: NA; cdr3_aa: CASSEAWTAQETQYF; cdr3_nt: TGTGCCAGCAGTGAAGCGTGGACAGCACAAGAGACCCAGTACTTC
v_call: TRBV18; j_call: TRBJ1-2; clone_size: NA; d_call: NA; cdr3_aa: CASSGGRDYGYTF; cdr3_nt: TGTGCCAGCTCCGGGGGTCGGGACTATGGCTACACCTTC
v_call: TRBV19; j_call: TRBJ2-6; clone_size: NA; d_call: NA; cdr3_aa: CASSTPTSGANVLTF; cdr3_nt: TGTGCCAGTAGTACCCCAACTTCCGGGGCCAACGTCCTGACTTTC
v_call: TRBV5-1; j_call: TRBJ2-3; clone_size: NA; d_call: TRBD2; cdr3_aa: CASSWLAVSTDTQYF; cdr3_nt: TGCGCCAGCAGCTGGCTAGCGGTGAGCACAGATACGCAGTATTTT